This entry features one T cell receptor (beta chain) sequence. What it binds is unknown. PCR primers comprised 60 Vbeta and 13 Jbeta primers. Assay used: immunoSEQ multiplex PCR; TCRdb lists only in-frame clones, some missing. This sample has about 250,000 clones; 80% occur once, and the top ten carry about 0.29%. The donors comprised healthy bone marrow donors. The germline V gene encodes CDR1 SEHNR and CDR2 FQNEAQ (reference sequence). The V end lost 3 bases, the J end lost 3 bases, and 18 bases lay between the germline ends. The CDR3 length is 16 residues. This entry is derived from a study of cytomegalovirus exposure and HLA in healthy donors. Whole-study results and caveats: Among immune exposure information, only CMV serostatus was available. Per a prior analysis, the majority of TCR beta V segments were productive roughly 87% or roughly 30% of the time. Presence/absence comparisons presumed near-even sequencing depth among donors.

The chain employs TRBV7-9 and TRBJ2-7; possible D gene TRBD2, 6 bases. Sequencing input: PBMCs. This sequence was found in a girl aged 2 to 10 in good health and CMV-seronegative. CDR3 DNA sequence: TGTGCCAGCAGCTTGGGGACTGCCTGGTTCGTCTACGAGCAGTACTTC. This encodes CASSLGTAWFVYEQYF.